The rows below give T cell receptor beta chains drawn from one sample of a study of T cell repertoires in cytomegalovirus infection. TCRdb analysed the reads with MiXCR anew, one entry per CDR3 protein. The sample contains about 150,000 distinct CDR3 sequences, 23% of which appear only once. Sequencing input: PBMCs. All receptors derive from a human donor in good health (CMV status not recorded). Some clones in this sample may be carry-over from other donors' samples. Both conserved end residues are part of each CDR3. A D gene is named only where the DNA matches it firmly. Only part of the rows carry a size: once, few, many, or a class if the clone is expanded.

cdr3_length	clone_size	d_call	v_call	j_call	cdr3_nt	cdr3_aa
12	NA	TRBD1	TRBV7-9	TRBJ2-5	TGTGCCAGCGGACAGGGGGCGAAGACCCAGTACTTC	CASGQGAKTQYF
16	many	TRBD2	TRBV11-3	TRBJ2-1	TGTGCCAGCAGCACCCGCACTAGCGGGGGGGCCAATGAGCAGTTCTTC	CASSTRTSGGANEQFF
17	NA	TRBD2	TRBV20-1	TRBJ2-3	TGCAGTGCTAGGTCCCGAAAACTAGCGGGGGGCACAGATACGCAGTATTTT	CSARSRKLAGGTDTQYF
12	NA	NA	TRBV28	TRBJ1-1	TGTGCCAGCAGTTTCCCACAATCTGAAGCTTTCTTT	CASSFPQSEAFF
15	few	TRBD2	TRBV4-3	TRBJ2-1	TGCGCCAGCAGCCTCGGACTAGCGAATTACAATGAGCAGTTCTTC	CASSLGLANYNEQFF
16	few	TRBD2	TRBV20-1	TRBJ2-1	TGCAGTGCTATCCCTCGACTAGCGGGAGGGCCGGGTGAGCAGTTCTTC	CSAIPRLAGGPGEQFF
15	NA	NA	TRBV5-1	TRBJ2-3	TGCGCCAGCAGCGCCGCAGGCGCAGGCACAGATACGCAGTATTTT	CASSAAGAGTDTQYF
13	NA	NA	TRBV20-1	TRBJ1-3	TGCAGTGCTGAATCAGGGACTGGAAACACCATATATTTT	CSAESGTGNTIYF
15	NA	NA	TRBV28	TRBJ1-4	TGTGCCAGCAGTTTTAGCGGCTTCGCTAATGAAAAACTGTTTTTT	CASSFSGFANEKLFF
14	NA	NA	TRBV20-1	TRBJ2-5	TGCAGTGCTAGAGATCATTCAGGGCAGGAGACCCAGTACTTC	CSARDHSGQETQYF
13	NA	NA	TRBV29-1	TRBJ1-1	TGCAGCACCAAGTCAGGGATGAACACTGAAGCTTTCTTT	CSTKSGMNTEAFF
14	NA	NA	TRBV25-1	TRBJ1-6	TGTGCCAGCAGTGGCAGCTCCTATAATTCACCCCTCCACTTT	CASSGSSYNSPLHF
15	NA	TRBD1	TRBV24-1	TRBJ2-3	TGTGCCACCAGTCGGGACAGGGGGAAAGGGGATACGCAGTATTTT	CATSRDRGKGDTQYF
15	NA	NA	TRBV6-5	TRBJ2-5	TGTGCCAGCAGTTACTCGTCTACGGTAGGGGAGACCCAGTACTTC	CASSYSSTVGETQYF
16	NA	NA	TRBV27	TRBJ2-1	TGTGCCAGCAGTCGGCAGGGCGTTCAGGTCTACAATGAGCAGTTCTTC	CASSRQGVQVYNEQFF
14	NA	NA	TRBV19	TRBJ1-2	TGTGCCAGTGCCAACCCCAGGGCAAGGGGCGGCTACACCTTC	CASANPRARGGYTF
17	few	TRBD2	TRBV5-6	TRBJ2-3	TGTGCCAGCAGCTTGGTATGGGGTAGCGGGGACACAGATACGCAGTATTTT	CASSLVWGSGDTDTQYF
13	NA	NA	TRBV2	TRBJ1-1	TGTGCCAGCGGCACCAGGGGGAACACTGAAGCTTTCTTT	CASGTRGNTEAFF
13	many	NA	TRBV28	TRBJ2-3	TGTGCCAGCATTGAGAGGACCTCAGATACGCAGTATTTT	CASIERTSDTQYF
14	few	TRBD2	TRBV7-6	TRBJ2-7	TGTGCCAGCAGCCGACGGGGGGGAGCAGACGAGCAGTACTTC	CASSRRGGADEQYF
15	NA	NA	TRBV2	TRBJ1-6	TGTGCCAGCAGTGAGGATGGGGCGCGGAATTCACCCCTCCACTTT	CASSEDGARNSPLHF
18	few	NA	TRBV7-2	TRBJ2-2	TGTGCCAGCAGCTTAGTTGGAGGGACAAGGGGCGCGGCGGGGGAGCTGTTTTTT	CASSLVGGTRGAAGELFF
19	many	TRBD1	TRBV7-2	TRBJ1-5	TGTGCCAGCAGCTTAGCGAGTCCGAGGACAGGGTCTTTTAATCAGCCCCAGCATTTT	CASSLASPRTGSFNQPQHF
15	NA	TRBD1	TRBV7-3	TRBJ1-5	TGTGCCAGCAGCTCCCTGGGACAGGGGAACCAGCCCCAGCATTTT	CASSSLGQGNQPQHF
13	NA	NA	TRBV25-1	TRBJ2-1	TGTGCCAGCAGTGAAGGTTACTACAATGAGCAGTTCTTC	CASSEGYYNEQFF
14	many	NA	TRBV7-8	TRBJ2-5	TGTGCCAGCAGCTCCGAGGGGGTTCAAGAGACCCAGTACTTC	CASSSEGVQETQYF
15	few	TRBD2	TRBV7-2	TRBJ2-3	TGTGCCAGCAGCTCGCCCGGGACTAAAGGAGATACGCAGTATTTT	CASSSPGTKGDTQYF
14	NA	NA	TRBV12-3/TRBV12-4	TRBJ1-3	TGTGCCAGCATCCCACGGGGGGCAAGAAACACCATATATTTT	CASIPRGARNTIYF
16	NA	NA	TRBV14	TRBJ1-6	TGTGCCAGCAGCCAAGAAGAGGACAGTTATAATTCACCCCTCCACTTT	CASSQEEDSYNSPLHF
11	NA	NA	TRBV12-3/TRBV12-4	TRBJ1-2	TGTGCCAGCAGTTTTGGGTTTGGCTACACCTTC	CASSFGFGYTF
16	many	NA	TRBV4-1	TRBJ1-3	TGCGCCAGCAGCCAAGCGCAGAGGAGCTCTGGAAACACCATATATTTT	CASSQAQRSSGNTIYF
14	many	TRBD2	TRBV7-7	TRBJ2-7	TGTGCTAGCAGCCGGACTAGCGGGAGTAACGAGCAGTACTTC	CASSRTSGSNEQYF
15	few	TRBD1	TRBV27	TRBJ1-5	TGTGCCAGCAGTAAACAGGGGGCGGTCCATCAGCCCCAGCATTTT	CASSKQGAVHQPQHF
20	many	TRBD2	TRBV5-5	TRBJ2-2	TGTGCCAGCAGCTTGGGGGGGGTAGCGGGACTCCAGCGGGTCACCGGGGAGCTGTTTTTT	CASSLGGVAGLQRVTGELFF
16	many	TRBD1	TRBV28	TRBJ1-5	TGTGCCAGCAGTTTAACGGGACAGGGGGCGATTCAGCCCCAGCATTTT	CASSLTGQGAIQPQHF
13	NA	NA	TRBV28	TRBJ2-7	TGTGCCAGCAGTCCATATTCGCCATACGAGCAGTACTTC	CASSPYSPYEQYF
15	many	NA	TRBV7-8	TRBJ1-5	TGTGCCAGCAGCTTAATCGCGAATAGCAATCAGCCCCAGCATTTT	CASSLIANSNQPQHF
16	NA	NA	TRBV5-6	TRBJ2-3	TGTGCCAGCAGCAACAGACTCGGCCGGTACACAGATACGCAGTATTTT	CASSNRLGRYTDTQYF
11	few	NA	TRBV6-5	TRBJ2-1	TGTGCCAGCAGCTGGCACAATGAGCAGTTCTTC	CASSWHNEQFF
15	many	NA	TRBV7-6	TRBJ2-7	TGTGCCAGCAGCCTCACCCCGGCGGGAACCTACGAGCAGTACTTC	CASSLTPAGTYEQYF
14	NA	NA	TRBV7-8	TRBJ1-5	TGTGCCAGCAGCCCCGGCCAGGATGATCAGCCCCAGCATTTT	CASSPGQDDQPQHF
15	NA	NA	TRBV28	TRBJ1-5	TGTGCCAGCACCGCGGACAGACACCGCAATCAGCCCCAGCATTTT	CASTADRHRNQPQHF
15	NA	TRBD1	TRBV19	TRBJ2-7	TGTGCCAGTAGTATCCAAAACAGGGGGGACTACGAGCAGTACTTC	CASSIQNRGDYEQYF
14	few	NA	TRBV19	TRBJ1-5	TGTGCCAGTCAGGACGGGGTCGGATTTGGGCCCCAGCATTTT	CASQDGVGFGPQHF
12	NA	NA	TRBV20-1	TRBJ2-7	TGCAGTGCTAGGGCCCCCTCCTACGAGCAGTACTTC	CSARAPSYEQYF
13	few	NA	TRBV28	TRBJ1-5	TGTGCCAGCATACGCGGGGGCAATCAGCCCCAGCATTTT	CASIRGGNQPQHF
16	NA	NA	TRBV12-3/TRBV12-4	TRBJ1-1	TGTGCCAGCAGTCCCTATGACCAGGGGTTGAACACTGAAGCTTTCTTT	CASSPYDQGLNTEAFF
15	NA	NA	TRBV20-1	TRBJ2-1	TGCAGTGCTAGATCCCCAGACCCCTTGGGGTATGAGCAGTTCTTC	CSARSPDPLGYEQFF
13	many	NA	TRBV7-6	TRBJ1-1	TGTGCCAGCAGCCGAGACATTTACACTGAAGCTTTCTTT	CASSRDIYTEAFF
13	NA	NA	TRBV4-1	TRBJ2-5	TGCGCCAGCAGCCTCGTGGCATTAGAGACCCAGTACTTC	CASSLVALETQYF
15	few	TRBD1	TRBV7-9	TRBJ1-4	TGTGCCAGCAGCTTATCGACAGGGTTAAATGAAAAACTGTTTTTT	CASSLSTGLNEKLFF
11	many	TRBD2	TRBV7-2	TRBJ2-3	TGTGCCAGCAGCTTAGGGGACTACCGAAATTTT	CASSLGDYRNF
13	few	NA	TRBV28	TRBJ1-5	TGTGCCAGCAGTCGGTATAGCAATCAGCCCCAGCATTTT	CASSRYSNQPQHF
15	once	TRBD1	TRBV6-6	TRBJ2-7	TGTGCCAGCAGTTACCCAGGACAGGGGGTAAACGAGCAGTACTTC	CASSYPGQGVNEQYF